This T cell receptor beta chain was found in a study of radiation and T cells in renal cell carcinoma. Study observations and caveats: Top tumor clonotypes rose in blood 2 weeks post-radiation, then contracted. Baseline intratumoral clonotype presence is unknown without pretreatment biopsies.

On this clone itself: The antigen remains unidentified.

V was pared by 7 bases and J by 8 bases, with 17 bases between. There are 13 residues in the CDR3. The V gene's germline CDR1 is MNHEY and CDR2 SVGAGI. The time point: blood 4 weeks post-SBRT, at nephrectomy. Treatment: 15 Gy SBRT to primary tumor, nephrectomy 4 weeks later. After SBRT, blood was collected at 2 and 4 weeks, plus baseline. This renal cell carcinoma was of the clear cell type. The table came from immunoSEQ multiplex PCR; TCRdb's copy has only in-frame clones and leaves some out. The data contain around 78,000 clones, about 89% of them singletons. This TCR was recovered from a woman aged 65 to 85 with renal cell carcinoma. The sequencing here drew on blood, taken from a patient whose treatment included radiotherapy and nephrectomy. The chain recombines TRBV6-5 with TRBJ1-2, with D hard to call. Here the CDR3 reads CASTPSSRAGYTF. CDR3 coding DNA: TGTGCCAGCACCCCCTCCTCTCGGGCCGGCTACACCTTC.